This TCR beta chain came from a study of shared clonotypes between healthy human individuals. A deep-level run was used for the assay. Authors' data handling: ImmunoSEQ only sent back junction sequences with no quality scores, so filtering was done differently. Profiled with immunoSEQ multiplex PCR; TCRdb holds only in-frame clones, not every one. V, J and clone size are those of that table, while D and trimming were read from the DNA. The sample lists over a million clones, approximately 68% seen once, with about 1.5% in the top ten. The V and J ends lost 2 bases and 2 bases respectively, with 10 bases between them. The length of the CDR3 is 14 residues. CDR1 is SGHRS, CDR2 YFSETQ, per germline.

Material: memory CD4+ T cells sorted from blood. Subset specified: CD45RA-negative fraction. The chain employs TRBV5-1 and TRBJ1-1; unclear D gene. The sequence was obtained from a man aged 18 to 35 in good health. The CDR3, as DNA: TGCGCCAGCAGCTTTAGGACGGATAACACTGAAGCTTTCTTT. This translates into CASSFRTDNTEAFF.